This T cell receptor (beta chain) was recorded in a study of sequential checkpoint blockade in melanoma. Treatment meaning: randomized to nivolumab then ipilimumab (arm A) or the reverse (arm B). The CDR3 runs to 13 residues. CDR1 and CDR2 from the germline V gene are MNHNS and SASEGT. V lost 5 bases, J lost 4 bases, and 3 bases stayed unmatched. Here immunoSEQ multiplex PCR was the method, and the copy in TCRdb shows in-frame clones only, minus some. The data show 10,000 to 15,000 clones, less than 75% seen once. The sample was CD8+ T cells sorted from blood (inferred from file names), taken from a patient given nivolumab and ipilimumab in sequence. V usage is TRBV6-1 and J usage is TRBJ1-1; TRBD1 matches 8 bases. The receptor was isolated from a human donor with melanoma. CDR3 loop: CASSIQGATEAFF. The CDR3 region has the DNA TGTGCCAGCAGTATTCAGGGGGCCACTGAAGCTTTCTTT.